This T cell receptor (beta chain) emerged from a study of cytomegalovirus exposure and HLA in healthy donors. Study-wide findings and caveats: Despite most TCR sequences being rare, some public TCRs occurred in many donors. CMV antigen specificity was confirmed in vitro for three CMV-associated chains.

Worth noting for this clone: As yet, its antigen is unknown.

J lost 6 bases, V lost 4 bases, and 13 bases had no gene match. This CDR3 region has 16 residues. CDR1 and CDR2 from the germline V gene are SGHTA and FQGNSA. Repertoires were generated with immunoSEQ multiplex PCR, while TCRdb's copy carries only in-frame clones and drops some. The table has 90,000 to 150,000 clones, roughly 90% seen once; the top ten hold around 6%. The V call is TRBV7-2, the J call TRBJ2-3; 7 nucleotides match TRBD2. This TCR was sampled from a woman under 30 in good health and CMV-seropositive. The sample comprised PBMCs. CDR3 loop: CASSSRPGRELDTQYF. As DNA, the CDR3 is TGTGCCAGCAGCTCTCGACCGGGGCGGGAGTTGGATACGCAGTATTTT.